Each of the 30 T cell receptor beta chains below was sequenced from the same sample in a study of response to subunit inactivated influenza vaccine listed by TCRdb under 2018. Receptors were amplified or captured by RT-PCR. TCRdb lists the instrument as Illumina HiSeq 2500. TCRdb took the public reads, trimmed them with fastp at Q25, ran MiXCR for clone calling and kept in-frame beta chains. Entries that share a CDR3 protein sequence are merged under the most common genes and DNA. The sample table contains 290,000 or so distinct CDR3 sequences; only one count was recorded for 20% to 25% of them. Of the sample, 9% to 12% is held by the ten largest clones. The material sequenced was PBMCs from blood, taken less than 22 months after vaccination. The source is a man in his fifties or sixties who received an inactivated influenza vaccine. Donor details come from another sample of the same person, matched by shared clones.

This clonotype was seen ten or more times. This chain connects TRBV5-1 to TRBJ1-1; a possible D gene is TRBD1 (5 bases). The CDR3 consists of 15 residues. Trimming took 0 bases from V and 1 from J, leaving 10 bases between them. The V gene's germline CDR1 is SGHRS and CDR2 YFSETQ. CDR3: CASSLEGPTNTEAFF. The CDR3, as DNA: TGCGCCAGCAGCTTGGAGGGGCCTACGAACACTGAAGCTTTCTTT.

This clonotype occurred a few times. This chain uses TRBV15 with TRBJ2-6; tentatively, D is TRBD1 or TRBD2 (5 bases each). V was pared by 3 bases and J by 0 bases, with 9 bases between. Germline V gene sequence: CDR1 LNHNV, CDR2 YYDKDF (reference sequence). The CDR3 loop spans 16 amino acids. DNA for the CDR3: TGTGCCACCAGCAGGGGACGGTACTCTGGGGCCAACGTCCTGACTTTC. Its translation: CATSRGRYSGANVLTF.

The chain has TRBV7-9 and TRBJ2-5; TRBD2 aligns across 7 bases. The V segment lost 4 bases and the J segment 4 bases; nucleotides outside the gene matches: 12. Germline CDR1 SEHNR, CDR2 FQNEAQ (reference sequence). The CDR3 has 16 amino acids. The CDR3 DNA is TGTGCCAGCAGCTCCCGATTACTAGCGAAGGGAGAGACCCAGTACTTC. It yields the protein CASSSRLLAKGETQYF.

The chain carries TRBV28 and TRBJ2-1; 7 nucleotides align to TRBD1. The CDR3 covers 15 residues. Germline CDR1 and CDR2: MDHEN and SYDVKM. V was pared by 6 bases and J by 5 bases, with 10 bases of the junction left unmatched. The CDR3 DNA is TGTGCCAGCAGCCAGCCCGGGACAGCGGACAATGAGCAGTTCTTC. Amino acids: CASSQPGTADNEQFF.

The CDR3 reads CASSGGLAGDYEQYF. The CDR3, as DNA: TGTGCCAGCAGCGGGGGACTAGCGGGAGACTACGAGCAGTACTTC. V gene TRBV3-1 combines with J gene TRBJ2-7; 14 bases match TRBD2. This CDR3 spans 15 amino acids. CDR1 and CDR2 (germline): LGHDT, YNNKEL (reference sequence). V lost 5 bases and J lost 3; bases outside the gene matches: 3.

This clonotype was counted ten times or more. This chain links TRBV5-6 with TRBJ1-1, with D unresolved. V gave up 4 bases and J gave up 0 bases, with 10 bases separating them. The germline V gene has CDR1 SGHDT and CDR2 YYEEEE. CDR3 length: 14 amino acids. CDR3 DNA: TGTGCCAGCAGCCTGTTCGGAATGAACACTGAAGCTTTCTTT. It encodes CASSLFGMNTEAFF. The whole variable domain, filled in from reference TRBV5-6 and TRBJ1-1, reads DAGVTQSPTHLIKTRGQQVTLRCSPKSGHDTVSWYQQALGQGPQFIFQYYEEEERQRGNFPDRFSGHQFPNYSSELNVNALLLGDSALYLCASSLFGMNTEAFFGQGTRLTVV.

This clonotype was observed a handful of times. J is TRBJ2-1 and V is TRBV18; TRBD1 might be the D (5 bases). The V end was cut by 3 bases, the J end by 8 bases, with 14 bases between. Germline CDR1 reads KGHSH; CDR2 reads LQKENI. The CDR3 extends over 14 amino acids. CDR3 DNA sequence: TGTGCCAGCTCACCGGCAGGGTCTACGGATGAGCAGTTCTTC. Amino acid sequence: CASSPAGSTDEQFF.

This clonotype was recorded a few times. As DNA, the CDR3 is TGCAGTGCCGAAAAGCGACTAGCGGACTCCTACGAGCAGTACTTC. Amino acids: CSAEKRLADSYEQYF. The chain carries TRBV20-1 and TRBJ2-7; TRBD2 aligns across 9 bases. Trimming at V came to 6 bases and at J to 0 bases, leaving 9 bases not matched to a gene. This CDR3 is built from 15 residues. CDR1 DFQATT and CDR2 SNEGSKA come from the germline V gene (reference sequence).

This clonotype was detected only a few times. The chain uses TRBV20-1 and TRBJ1-2; D is undetermined. There are 12 residues in the CDR3. Trimming stripped 0 bases from V and 2 bases from J, with 4 bases between. CDR1 and CDR2 from the germline V gene are DFQATT and SNEGSKA (reference sequence). The CDR3 loop reads CSARDQNYGYTF. The CDR3 DNA is TGCAGTGCTAGAGATCAGAACTATGGCTACACCTTC.

This clonotype was counted only a few times. This chain connects TRBV20-1 to TRBJ1-1, with unresolved D. The CDR3 runs to 15 residues. V was cut by 3 bases and J by 0 bases, with 14 bases left in between. CDR1 and CDR2 (germline): DFQATT, SNEGSKA (reference sequence). CDR3 sequence reads: CSASKSRIMNTEAFF. In DNA form, the CDR3 reads TGCAGTGCTAGTAAGTCTAGGATCATGAACACTGAAGCTTTCTTT.

In its sample, this clonotype was seen a few times. The chain employs TRBV14 and TRBJ1-1; no definite D call. V lost 4 bases and J lost 1, with 22 bases in between. This CDR3 has 18 residues. Germline CDR1 is SGHDN and CDR2 is FVKESK. The CDR3 sequence is CASSPFFSIQPGNTEAFF. The CDR3 nucleotides read TGTGCCAGCAGCCCCTTCTTCTCCATTCAGCCCGGGAACACTGAAGCTTTCTTT.

This clonotype was seen a few times. The chain joins TRBV5-1 to TRBJ1-2; no clear D gene. With 0 bases removed from V and 3 bases from J, the gap between germline ends came to 9 bases. The length of the CDR3 is 14 residues. CDR1 and CDR2 from the germline V gene are SGHRS and YFSETQ. CDR3 coding DNA: TGCGCCAGCAGCTTGGAGTCACAGTACTATGGCTACACCTTC. Its protein product is CASSLESQYYGYTF.

This clonotype was seen more than once but under ten times. The CDR3 loop is CSGRTGGGNTEAFF. The CDR3 DNA reads TGCAGCGGTAGGACAGGGGGTGGGAACACTGAAGCTTTCTTT. The V and J genes are TRBV29-1 and TRBJ1-1, with 10 bases that match TRBD1. Germline-derived CDR1 and CDR2 are SQVTM and ANQGSEA. V shed 7 bases and J 1 base; nucleotides not matched to a gene: 6. The CDR3 is made up of 14 amino acids.

This clonotype was observed a handful of times. The rearrangement uses TRBV12-3 or TRBV12-4 and TRBJ1-2, with D uncertain. The CDR3 loop spans 13 amino acids. The V gene lost 6 bases and the J gene lost 8 bases, with 16 bases spanning the gap. The CDR3 protein is CASSTGPVRGYTF. The CDR3 DNA follows: TGTGCCAGCAGCACTGGACCCGTCCGGGGCTACACCTTC.

V gene TRBV29-1 combines with J gene TRBJ1-5; D perhaps matches TRBD1 (5 bases). V was pared by 6 bases and J by 6 bases, with 15 bases between. CDR3 size: 13 residues. Germline V lookup: CDR1 SQVTM, CDR2 ANQGSEA. The chain's CDR3 is CSVGAGYLQPQHF. The DNA for the CDR3 is TGCAGCGTGGGTGCAGGGTACCTTCAGCCCCAGCATTTT. The full variable domain, with the rest looked up from reference TRBV29-1 and TRBJ1-5, is SAVISQKPSRDICQRGTSLTIQCQVDSQVTMMFWYRQQPGQSLTLIATANQGSEATYESGFVIDKFPISRPNLTFSTLTVSNMSPEDSSIYLCSVGAGYLQPQHFGDGTRLSIL.

The rearrangement uses TRBV10-3 and TRBJ2-2; either TRBD1 or TRBD2 may supply D (5 bases each). Germline values: CDR1 ENHRY, CDR2 SYGVKD. The V end was cut by 10 bases, the J end by 6 bases, with 30 bases between. This CDR3 spans 18 amino acids. Written as DNA, the CDR3 is TGTGCCACTAGCCAAGTTACAGGAGGCCGGGTTCGGGCCGGGGAGCTGTTTTTT. Translated, it gives CATSQVTGGRVRAGELFF.

This clonotype was observed a handful of times. The chain uses TRBV6-5 and TRBJ2-1; 8 bases map to TRBD2. V lost 3 bases to trimming and J lost 9 bases; unmatched junction nucleotides: 10. Germline V gene sequence: CDR1 MNHEY, CDR2 SVGAGI. The CDR3 length is 15 residues. This CDR3 is CASSYRSGGPGEQFF. The CDR3 DNA follows: TGTGCCAGCAGTTATCGGTCGGGAGGGCCGGGTGAGCAGTTCTTC.

The chain recombines TRBV20-1 with TRBJ2-3; D unclear. Germline values: CDR1 DFQATT, CDR2 SNEGSKA (reference sequence). This CDR3 has 14 amino acids. The V end lost 1 base, the J end lost 2 bases, and 10 bases lay between the germline ends. The CDR3 DNA sequence: TGCAGTGCTAGAGTGAGTGGGCCCACAGATACGCAGTATTTT. Translating it yields CSARVSGPTDTQYF.

The genes are TRBV7-3 and TRBJ2-3; possible D gene TRBD2, 6 bases. The CDR3 contains 13 residues. Germline V gene sequence: CDR1 SGHTA, CDR2 FQGTGA. Between the trimmed V and J ends, which lost 4 bases and 6 bases, there was a span of 11 bases. The CDR3 spells CASSWEAYDTQYF. As DNA, the CDR3 is TGTGCCAGCAGCTGGGAGGCGTATGATACGCAGTATTTT.

This clonotype was observed a handful of times. The chain has TRBV9 and TRBJ2-7, with TRBD1 matching 9 bases. The CDR3 loop spans 17 amino acids. V shed 3 bases, J shed 3 bases, and the junction held 13 bases outside the gene matches. Germline V gene lookup returns CDR1 SGDLS and CDR2 YYNGEE. The CDR3 protein is CASSADVPGTGLYEQYF. CDR3 in DNA: TGTGCCAGCAGCGCCGATGTTCCAGGGACAGGGCTCTACGAGCAGTACTTC.

This clonotype showed up many times. J is TRBJ2-1 and V is TRBV12-3 or TRBV12-4; tentatively, D is TRBD1 (6 bases). CDR3 length equals 14 residues. The V end lost 5 bases, the J end lost 9 bases, and 17 bases lay between the germline ends. The CDR3 DNA follows: TGTGCCAGCAGTAAGAGTACAGGGCCTGGTGAGCAGTTCTTC. Translation gives CASSKSTGPGEQFF.

In this sample, this clonotype turned up many times. This chain uses TRBV6-5 with TRBJ1-1; a weak D match, TRBD1 (6 bases). CDR1 and CDR2 (germline): MNHEY, SVGAGI. With 0 bases removed from V and 4 bases from J, the gap between germline ends came to 9 bases. This CDR3 spans 14 amino acids. Written as DNA, the CDR3 is TGTGCCAGCAGTTACTCGAGGGGGAGCACTGAAGCTTTCTTT. Protein: CASSYSRGSTEAFF.

The table lists this clonotype with a few counts. The chain is built from TRBV28 and TRBJ1-1; D possibly corresponds to TRBD1 (5 bases). The CDR3 has 14 amino acids. V was shortened by 3 bases and J by 1 base, with 9 bases between the two germline ends. Germline CDR1 reads MDHEN; CDR2 reads SYDVKM. The CDR3 region is CASSFRQGNTEAFF. The CDR3 DNA sequence: TGTGCCAGCAGTTTTAGGCAGGGGAACACTGAAGCTTTCTTT.

The V gene is TRBV7-6, the J gene TRBJ2-7; D may be TRBD1 or TRBD2 (5 bases each). The CDR3 covers 15 residues. V was trimmed by 2 bases and J by 3 bases, leaving 14 bases between them. Germline V gene sequence: CDR1 SGHVS, CDR2 FNYEAQ. CDR3 DNA: TGTGCCAGCAGCTTAACCGGGACGCGGGTCTACGAGCAGTACTTC. Translated, it gives CASSLTGTRVYEQYF.

CDR3 amino acids: CASSLLPGQGNTGELFF. In DNA, the CDR3 is TGTGCCAGCAGCTTACTACCGGGACAGGGGAACACCGGGGAGCTGTTTTTT. This chain links TRBV7-9 with TRBJ2-2, with 9 bases identical to TRBD1. The CDR3 has 17 residues. J lost 1 base, V lost 2 bases, and 5 bases had no gene match. CDR1 SEHNR and CDR2 FQNEAQ come from the germline V gene (reference sequence).

This clonotype has just a few counts. This rearrangement joins TRBV20-1 to TRBJ2-4, with 7 bases that match TRBD1. The CDR3 has 19 residues. From germline, CDR1 is DFQATT and CDR2 SNEGSKA (reference sequence). Trimming cost V 4 bases and J 1 base; bases outside gene matches: 19. Here the CDR3 DNA reads TGCAGTGCTACCCGACAGGGACCCGCTCGGACCTTGGCCAAAAACATTCAGTACTTC. Residues: CSATRQGPARTLAKNIQYF.

The rearrangement links TRBV7-8 to TRBJ2-2, with 10 bases lining up with TRBD2. There are 15 residues in the CDR3. The germline CDR1 and CDR2 sequences are SGHVS and FQNEAQ. J gave up 6 bases and V 3 bases, and 4 bases lay outside the gene matches. CDR3 sequence: CASSFIAGGAGELFF. Written as DNA, the CDR3 is TGTGCCAGCAGCTTTATAGCGGGAGGAGCCGGGGAGCTGTTTTTT.

This chain links TRBV5-1 with TRBJ2-2; 9 nucleotides agree with TRBD1. The CDR3 runs to 16 residues. Trimming removed 4 bases from V and 6 bases from J; junction bases left unmatched: 10. From germline, CDR1 is SGHRS and CDR2 YFSETQ. The CDR3, as DNA: TGCGCCAGCAGCCCGCAGGGACAGGGTCTCCCCGGGGAGCTGTTTTTT. Translating gives CASSPQGQGLPGELFF.

This clonotype was observed a handful of times. This chain joins TRBV20-1 and TRBJ1-3; D not certain. Germline V gene data show CDR1 as DFQATT and CDR2 as SNEGSKA (reference sequence). The CDR3 contains 16 residues. The ends were cut back, 7 bases at V and 0 bases at J, with 19 bases in the middle. In DNA, the CDR3 is TGCAGTGGAGCCCGATTAAGGAGCCTCTCTGGAAACACCATATATTTT. Translating it yields CSGARLRSLSGNTIYF.

This clonotype was counted only a few times. The V call is TRBV20-1, the J call TRBJ2-5; 11 positions match TRBD2. Germline-derived CDR1 and CDR2 are DFQATT and SNEGSKA (reference sequence). J lost 4 bases, V lost 6 bases, and 10 bases had no gene match. This CDR3 spans 15 amino acids. The CDR3 sequence: CSATTSGGPLETQYF. The CDR3, as DNA: TGCAGTGCCACCACTAGCGGGGGACCCTTAGAGACCCAGTACTTC.